This passage covers 26 T cell receptor beta chains from one sample sequenced in a study of CD8+ T cells in alopecia areata. Reverse transcribed after extraction, RNA yielded cDNA as the sequencing template. Generated by immunoSEQ multiplex PCR, the TCRdb table keeps only in-frame clones and is missing some. The sample contains fewer than 150,000 clones, roughly four fifths of which appear only once. The sample's treatment: oral pan-JAK inhibitor, 5-10 mg twice daily. The sequenced sample was CD8+ T cells sorted from blood, obtained at week 4, from a patient treated with tofacitinib. The receptors come from a human donor with alopecia areata.

CDR3 protein: CASPADPRDGLTYEQYF. DNA for the CDR3: TGTGCCAGCCCTGCCGACCCAAGGGATGGACTCACCTACGAGCAGTACTTC. The V call is TRBV2, the J call TRBJ2-7; tentatively, D is TRBD2 (5 bases). This CDR3 has 17 amino acids. Trimming took off 8 bases at V and 2 bases at J, with 25 bases between the two ends. CDR1 and CDR2 (germline): SNHLY, FYNNEI.

This rearrangement joins TRBV27 to TRBJ2-7, with 8 bases that match TRBD1. This CDR3 comprises 15 residues. Germline loops: CDR1 MNHEY, CDR2 SMNVEV (reference sequence). V shed 0 bases, J shed 2 bases, and the junction held 3 bases outside the gene matches. DNA of the CDR3: TGTGCCAGCAGTTTATCAGGACAGGGTACCTACGAGCAGTACTTC. Translation: CASSLSGQGTYEQYF.

The genes are TRBV15 and TRBJ2-4, with D possibly being TRBD1 (6 bases). Trimming removed 0 bases at V and 0 bases at J, with 9 bases between. There are 16 residues in the CDR3. From germline, CDR1 is LNHNV and CDR2 YYDKDF (reference sequence). Written as DNA, the CDR3 is TGTGCCACCAGCAGAGAACCGACAGGAGCCAAAAACATTCAGTACTTC. It codes for CATSREPTGAKNIQYF.

V is TRBV10-3 and J is TRBJ1-6, with D possibly matching TRBD1 (6 bases). The CDR3 is made up of 15 amino acids. Trimming took 3 bases from V and 7 from J, leaving 13 bases between them. Germline CDR1 is ENHRY and CDR2 is SYGVKD. CDR3 region: CAISDITGRNSPLHF. CDR3 DNA: TGTGCCATCAGTGATATTACAGGGAGGAATTCACCCCTCCACTTT.

The chain employs TRBV14 and TRBJ2-2; 8 bases are a match to TRBD1. Germline V gene sequence: CDR1 SGHDN, CDR2 FVKESK. V was pared by 8 bases and J by 0 bases, with 8 bases of the junction left unmatched. The CDR3 is 16 amino acids. This CDR3 reads CASAQEDRANTGELFF. In DNA, the CDR3 is TGTGCCAGCGCACAAGAGGACAGGGCGAACACCGGGGAGCTGTTTTTT.

The gene calls are TRBV7-2 and TRBJ2-5, with 7 bases lining up with TRBD1. Germline V gene sequence: CDR1 SGHTA, CDR2 FQGNSA. V lost 3 bases and J lost 1; bases outside the gene matches: 5. The CDR3 has 15 residues. CDR3 sequence: CASSFSTGSQETQYF. The CDR3, as DNA: TGTGCCAGCAGCTTCTCGACAGGGAGCCAAGAGACCCAGTACTTC.

The chain links TRBV7-9 to TRBJ2-1; 11 bases are shared with TRBD2. CDR1 SEHNR and CDR2 FQNEAQ come from the germline V gene (reference sequence). This CDR3 has 16 residues. Unmatched junction bases numbered 3, after V lost 4 bases and J lost 1 base. CDR3 bases: TGTGCCAGCAGCTCTTCTAGCGGGGGGTCCTACAATGAGCAGTTCTTC. Its protein is CASSSSSGGSYNEQFF.

The gene calls are TRBV30 and TRBJ2-7; D ambiguous. The CDR3 runs to 13 residues. CDR1 and CDR2 from the germline V gene are GTSNPN and SVGIG (reference sequence). The V end lost 3 bases, the J end lost 5 bases, and 14 bases lay between the germline ends. CDR3: CAWSGSSYDEQYF. The CDR3 DNA follows: TGTGCCTGGAGCGGGTCGAGTTATGACGAGCAGTACTTC.

The rearrangement uses TRBV29-1 and TRBJ1-2; 12 bases match TRBD1. The length of the CDR3 is 15 residues. Germline V gives CDR1 SQVTM, CDR2 ANQGSEA. Trimming cost V 6 bases and J 4 bases; bases outside gene matches: 9. The CDR3 region is CSVPGQGALGYGYTF. The CDR3 DNA reads TGCAGCGTACCGGGACAGGGGGCGTTAGGCTATGGCTACACCTTC.

This clone has a single count. The chain employs TRBV5-6 and TRBJ2-5, with D possibly being TRBD2 (5 bases). The germline V and J ends were trimmed by 0 bases and 4 bases, with 10 bases remaining between them. The CDR3 sequence is 14 residues long. Germline CDR1 reads SGHDT; CDR2 reads YYEEEE. The CDR3 loop is CASSLGVGGETQYF. The CDR3 region has the DNA TGTGCCAGCAGCTTGGGGGTAGGAGGAGAGACCCAGTACTTC.

CDR3 loop: CATSRDLGTPYNSPLHF. CDR3 nucleotide sequence: TGTGCCACCAGCAGAGATCTGGGTACACCATATAATTCACCCCTCCACTTT. The V call is TRBV15, the J call TRBJ1-6; no firm D call. CDR3 length: 17 amino acids. V was clipped by 0 bases and J by 4 bases, with 13 bases between them. Germline V CDR1 and CDR2: LNHNV, YYDKDF (reference sequence).

This chain joins TRBV29-1 and TRBJ2-3; possible D gene TRBD1, 6 bases. The germline gives CDR1 SQVTM, CDR2 ANQGSEA. Trimming stripped 1 base from V and 0 bases from J, with 11 bases between. CDR3 length equals 15 residues. The DNA of the CDR3 is TGCAGCGTTGAAGGGCGACAGGCTAGCACAGATACGCAGTATTTT. This sequence encodes CSVEGRQASTDTQYF.

The chain joins TRBV11-2 to TRBJ2-3; 8 bases align to TRBD2. The CDR3 is 14 residues long. Germline CDR1 SGHAT, CDR2 FQNNGV. Germline trimming cut 5 bases from V and 6 bases from J; bases unmatched to any gene: 7. The CDR3 protein is CASSPPGLDDTQYF. The CDR3, as DNA: TGTGCCAGCAGCCCTCCGGGACTAGATGATACGCAGTATTTT.

The rearrangement links TRBV6-1 to TRBJ2-1; no clear D gene. Germline V CDR1 and CDR2: MNHNS, SASEGT. This CDR3 comprises 14 residues. V was cut by 2 bases and J by 5 bases, with 10 bases left in between. CDR3 DNA: TGTGCCAGCAGTGAACCCTATCATCACAATGAGCAGTTCTTC. Translating gives CASSEPYHHNEQFF.

This clone was seen a handful of times. The rearrangement uses TRBV4-1 and TRBJ2-2, with TRBD2 matching 10 bases. The V gene's germline CDR1 is MGHRA and CDR2 YSYEKL. V lost 2 bases and J lost 6; bases outside the gene matches: 9. This CDR3 has 17 residues. In nucleotides, the CDR3 is TGCGCCAGCAGCCAAACAAAGGGACTAGCGTTGTCCGGGGAGCTGTTTTTT. Its protein product is CASSQTKGLALSGELFF.

The chain uses TRBV29-1 and TRBJ2-2, with D unclear. There are 11 residues in the CDR3. The V and J ends lost 2 bases and 6 bases respectively, with 4 bases between them. Germline CDR1 reads SQVTM; CDR2 reads ANQGSEA. CDR3 nucleotide sequence: TGCAGCGTTGAAAGGGCCGGGGAGCTGTTTTTT. This sequence encodes CSVERAGELFF.

The gene calls are TRBV7-9 and TRBJ1-2; no clear D. Trimming cost V 1 base and J 4 bases, with 10 bases left between them. CDR3 size: 14 residues. Per germline, CDR1 SEHNR and CDR2 FQNEAQ (reference sequence). CDR3 sequence (DNA): TGTGCCAGCAGCTTAGATACGGTTCTCTATGGCTACACCTTC. Its translation: CASSLDTVLYGYTF.

This chain joins TRBV2 and TRBJ2-1; D assignment may be TRBD1 or TRBD2 (5 bases each). This CDR3 contains 15 residues. V was pared by 6 bases and J by 8 bases, with 20 bases between. Looked up from germline, CDR1 is SNHLY and CDR2 is FYNNEI. CDR3 protein: CASSPGGRGRHEQFF. DNA for the CDR3: TGTGCCAGCAGCCCTGGGGGTCGAGGACGGCATGAGCAGTTCTTC.

This clone was recorded once. The chain joins TRBV29-1 to TRBJ2-7; 9 nucleotides align to TRBD1. V shed 1 base and J 1 base; nucleotides not matched to a gene: 2. CDR1 and CDR2 (germline): SQVTM, ANQGSEA. The CDR3 contains 14 residues. CDR3 DNA: TGCAGCGTTGAAGGGGACAGGGAGTCCTACGAGCAGTACTTC. Encoded protein: CSVEGDRESYEQYF.

J is TRBJ1-2 and V is TRBV5-1; 12 bases map to TRBD1. The CDR3 is made up of 15 amino acids. Germline V gene data show CDR1 as SGHRS and CDR2 as YFSETQ. V trimming: 2 bases; J trimming: 8 bases; junction bases outside the gene matches: 7. This CDR3 reads CASSFSGQGAEGYTF. Written as DNA, the CDR3 is TGCGCCAGCAGCTTTTCGGGACAGGGGGCGGAAGGCTACACCTTC.

The chain joins TRBV19 to TRBJ1-5; 9 positions agree with TRBD1. The V segment lost 5 bases and the J segment 2 bases; nucleotides outside the gene matches: 4. This CDR3 has 15 amino acids. CDR1 is LNHDA, CDR2 SQIVND, per germline (reference sequence). In DNA form, the CDR3 reads TGTGCCAGTAGTCTGACAGGGGGTGGCAATCAGCCCCAGCATTTT. It yields the protein CASSLTGGGNQPQHF.

The CDR3 DNA reads as TGTGCCAGCAGGAGTTCAGGAGCTTTCTTT. It specifies CASRSSGAFF. The rearrangement links TRBV2 to TRBJ1-1; no firm D call. The V end lost 6 bases, the J end lost 10 bases, and 9 bases lay between the germline ends. The CDR3 contains 10 residues. The germline V gene encodes CDR1 SNHLY and CDR2 FYNNEI.

This chain joins TRBV9 and TRBJ2-3; 12 positions match TRBD2. Per the germline V gene, CDR1 is SGDLS and CDR2 is YYNGEE. V lost 5 bases, J lost 2 bases, and 3 bases stayed unmatched. The CDR3 length is 15 residues. The CDR3 reads CASSLAGGHTDTQYF. CDR3 DNA sequence: TGTGCCAGCAGTCTAGCGGGGGGGCACACAGATACGCAGTATTTT.

The chain uses TRBV27 and TRBJ2-3; no firm D call. The CDR3 is 13 amino acids. V lost 5 bases, J lost 4 bases, and 10 bases lay in between. Germline-derived CDR1 and CDR2 are MNHEY and SMNVEV (reference sequence). Here the CDR3 DNA reads TGTGCCAGCAGTCAATTATTGGCAGATACGCAGTATTTT. Translation: CASSQLLADTQYF.

V is TRBV13 and J is TRBJ2-7; TRBD2 aligns across 8 bases. This CDR3 spans 14 amino acids. Germline loops: CDR1 PRHDT, CDR2 FYEKMQ (reference sequence). Trimming removed 3 bases from V and 4 bases from J; junction bases left unmatched: 5. The CDR3 reads CASSFRGGEYEQYF. The CDR3 DNA reads TGTGCCAGCAGCTTCCGGGGGGGCGAGTACGAGCAGTACTTC.

The rearrangement links TRBV4-1 to TRBJ2-7, with D unresolved. Germline values: CDR1 MGHRA, CDR2 YSYEKL. The CDR3 runs to 13 residues. V lost 3 bases to trimming and J lost 4 bases, with 10 bases between them. As DNA, the CDR3 is TGCGCCAGCAGCCACCGGGTTGCATACGAGCAGTACTTC. It yields the protein CASSHRVAYEQYF.